The 20 T cell receptor beta chains given below trace back to one sample, sequenced in a study of blood T cell repertoires in COVID-19. Method: immunoSEQ multiplex PCR; TCRdb's copy keeps in-frame clones and lacks some. The profile shows tens of thousands of clones, under 90% of them singletons. The sample taken for sequencing was peripheral blood. All receptors derive from a woman aged 55-70 years with acute or convalescent COVID-19.

V usage is TRBV5-1 and J usage is TRBJ2-1, with D hard to call. The V and J ends lost 4 bases and 6 bases respectively, with 11 bases between them. The CDR3 extends over 13 amino acids. CDR1 and CDR2 from the germline V gene are SGHRS and YFSETQ. DNA for the CDR3: TGCGCCAGCAGCAGACTTAGCAGCAATGAGCAGTTCTTC. Translation: CASSRLSSNEQFF.

This clone appeared once. The chain couples TRBV30 to TRBJ2-3; 7 bases map to TRBD2. CDR3 length: 15 amino acids. Germline V gives CDR1 GTSNPN, CDR2 SVGIG (reference sequence). Trimming took 2 bases from V and 0 from J; bases not matched to a gene: 5. The CDR3 DNA follows: TGTGCCTGGAGTTTGGCGGGGGTTAGCACAGATACGCAGTATTTT. Its protein product is CAWSLAGVSTDTQYF.

The V and J genes are TRBV30 and TRBJ1-4, with D unclear. The length of the CDR3 is 17 residues. The V gene lost 0 bases and the J gene lost 0 bases, with 14 bases spanning the gap. Germline lookup yields CDR1 GTSNPN and CDR2 SVGIG (reference sequence). The CDR3 loop is CAWSVRGMGATNEKLFF. The CDR3 nucleotides read TGTGCCTGGAGTGTACGAGGGATGGGAGCAACTAATGAAAAACTGTTTTTT.

The chain employs TRBV19 and TRBJ1-5; D is ambiguous. V dropped 7 bases and J dropped 3 bases, with 19 bases sitting between them. The V gene's germline CDR1 is LNHDA and CDR2 SQIVND (reference sequence). This CDR3 contains 16 residues. The CDR3 loop reads CASKTIRTGNNQPQHF. In DNA form, the CDR3 reads TGTGCCAGTAAGACTATCAGGACGGGAAACAATCAGCCCCAGCATTTT.

This chain joins TRBV4-1 and TRBJ2-3, with D perhaps matching TRBD1 (6 bases). The CDR3 contains 17 residues. Germline V gene data show CDR1 as MGHRA and CDR2 as YSYEKL. V was shortened by 0 bases and J by 0 bases, with 13 bases between the two germline ends. The CDR3 DNA follows: TGCGCCAGCAGCCAAGAAGGGGGAGCTACTAGCACAGATACGCAGTATTTT. It specifies CASSQEGGATSTDTQYF.

The J gene is TRBJ1-4, the V gene TRBV19; no clear D. The CDR3 length is 17 residues. Germline CDR1 and CDR2: LNHDA and SQIVND (reference sequence). V was cut by 4 bases and J by 8 bases, with 23 bases left in between. CDR3 nucleotides: TGTGCCAGTAGTAAACAAATATCAGGAATCATGGCAGAAAAACTGTTTTTT. The encoded protein is CASSKQISGIMAEKLFF.

In its sample, this clone was seen once. The gene calls are TRBV10-3 and TRBJ2-1, with 7 bases lining up with TRBD2. The CDR3 has 15 residues. CDR1 and CDR2 (germline): ENHRY, SYGVKD. V was pared by 8 bases and J by 0 bases, with 7 bases of the junction left unmatched. CDR3 sequence (DNA): TGTGCCATCTCGGACGGGGGGAGCTCCTACAATGAGCAGTTCTTC. This gives the protein CAISDGGSSYNEQFF.

This clone was counted between two and nine times. The gene calls are TRBV12-3 or TRBV12-4 and TRBJ2-3; D might be TRBD2 (5 bases). CDR3 length: 12 amino acids. V was trimmed by 6 bases and J by 3 bases, leaving 7 bases between them. The CDR3 nucleotides read TGTGCCAGCAGCCTAGCAACAGATACGCAGTATTTT. Protein: CASSLATDTQYF.

The chain has TRBV4-1 and TRBJ2-5, with 14 bases matching TRBD2. The CDR3 extends over 17 amino acids. With 1 base clipped from V and 5 bases from J, the junction kept 6 bases outside the gene matches. Germline values: CDR1 MGHRA, CDR2 YSYEKL. CDR3 amino acids: CASSQGLAGGLGETQYF. CDR3 DNA: TGCGCCAGCAGCCAAGGACTAGCGGGAGGGCTGGGGGAGACCCAGTACTTC.

The gene calls are TRBV5-6 and TRBJ1-2; 7 bases line up with TRBD1. V was pared by 6 bases and J by 2 bases, with 10 bases of the junction left unmatched. Germline values: CDR1 SGHDT, CDR2 YYEEEE. This CDR3 has 15 amino acids. The CDR3 reads CASIQTGAKNYGYTF. CDR3 nucleotides: TGTGCCAGCATACAAACAGGGGCCAAAAACTATGGCTACACCTTC.

The genes are TRBV3-1 (or the pseudogene TRBV3-2) and TRBJ1-3, with D perhaps matching TRBD1 (6 bases). The V gene lost 0 bases and the J gene lost 4 bases, with 16 bases spanning the gap. The CDR3 loop spans 17 amino acids. CDR1 is LGHDT and CDR2 is YNNKEL in the germline V gene (reference sequence). CDR3 nucleotide sequence: TGTGCCAGCAGCCAAGATCCGGGCGGGGGCTCGGGAAACACCATATATTTT. Protein sequence: CASSQDPGGGSGNTIYF.

The chain is built from TRBV18 and TRBJ1-4; a possible D gene is TRBD1 (5 bases). Between the trimmed V and J ends, which lost 2 bases and 3 bases, there was a span of 13 bases. Looked up from germline, CDR1 is KGHSH and CDR2 is LQKENI. The CDR3 is 16 amino acids. Written as DNA, the CDR3 is TGTGCCAGCTCACCAAATATAGGAGGGGCTAATGAAAAACTGTTTTTT. Translation gives CASSPNIGGANEKLFF.

This chain connects TRBV4-2 to TRBJ2-7, with D tentatively TRBD2 (6 bases). The CDR3 is 18 residues long. V was pared by 5 bases and J by 4 bases, with 27 bases between. The germline V gene encodes CDR1 LGHNA and CDR2 YNFKEQ. CDR3 in DNA: TGTGCCAGCAGCTCCTCCTCACTCCGGGGTGGCGGGAAGTACGAGCAGTACTTC. Encoded protein: CASSSSSLRGGGKYEQYF.

This sequence joins TRBV10-3 and TRBJ2-7; 7 bases agree with TRBD1. This CDR3 has 15 amino acids. The junction had 5 bases not matched to a gene; V was cut back by 2 bases and J by 1 base. Germline-derived CDR1 and CDR2 are ENHRY and SYGVKD. The CDR3: CAISETGTVSYEQYF. The CDR3 nucleotides are TGTGCCATCAGTGAGACAGGGACAGTATCCTACGAGCAGTACTTC.

V and J are TRBV14 and TRBJ2-1; D may be TRBD2 (5 bases). CDR3 length: 16 residues. Germline CDR1 SGHDN, CDR2 FVKESK. Trimming removed 1 base from V and 2 bases from J, with 12 bases in between. CDR3 sequence: CASSQVFSGTYNEQFF. The CDR3 coding sequence is TGTGCCAGCAGCCAAGTTTTCTCGGGAACCTACAATGAGCAGTTCTTC.

About this clone itself: At the DNA level, this CDR3 is encoded by other sequences in the same sample as well. V usage is TRBV19 and J usage is TRBJ1-2; 7 nucleotides line up with TRBD1. With V trimmed by 5 bases and J by 4 bases, 4 bases remained unmatched. The germline CDR1 and CDR2 sequences are LNHDA and SQIVND (reference sequence). The CDR3 has 13 amino acids. The CDR3 is CASSPQGFYGYTF. In DNA, the CDR3 is TGTGCCAGTAGTCCACAGGGGTTCTATGGCTACACCTTC.

This clone was recorded once. The V call is TRBV19, the J call TRBJ2-3, with D hard to call. The CDR3 totals 13 residues. Trimming pared 2 bases from V and 2 bases from J, leaving 5 bases between. The germline V gene has CDR1 LNHDA and CDR2 SQIVND (reference sequence). Written as DNA, the CDR3 is TGTGCCAGTAGTATACTAGACACAGATACGCAGTATTTT. Translated, it gives CASSILDTDTQYF.

This chain joins TRBV9 and TRBJ1-3; D ambiguous. CDR3 length equals 16 residues. Germline V gene data show CDR1 as SGDLS and CDR2 as YYNGEE. V was pared by 3 bases and J by 1 base, with 14 bases between. CDR3 nucleotide sequence: TGTGCCAGCAGCGCCCTCTTCTCTCCGTCTGGAAACACCATATATTTT. This translates into CASSALFSPSGNTIYF.

This chain links TRBV20-1 with TRBJ2-7; the D gene is possibly TRBD2 (6 bases). Germline lookup yields CDR1 DFQATT and CDR2 SNEGSKA (reference sequence). The CDR3 runs to 16 residues. Trimming stripped 3 bases from V and 3 bases from J, with 21 bases between. CDR3 amino acids: CSASDKGGGALYEQYF. The CDR3 region has the DNA TGCAGTGCTAGTGATAAGGGAGGTGGGGCCCTCTACGAGCAGTACTTC.

V and J are TRBV27 and TRBJ2-2, with unresolved D. The germline V and J ends were trimmed by 4 bases and 7 bases, with 19 bases remaining between them. CDR1 is MNHEY and CDR2 is SMNVEV in the germline V gene (reference sequence). The CDR3 is 16 amino acids. As DNA, the CDR3 is TGTGCCAGCAGTTCCTACCCGAGTAGCCTTAACGGGGAGCTGTTTTTT. It yields the protein CASSSYPSSLNGELFF.